The sequence of this T cell receptor (beta chain) was determined in a study of T-cell memory formation after mild COVID-19. About the research overall: There were largely donor-specific TCR clusters. Study results and limitations: Cross-reactive memory apparently joined, as some responding clones appeared in pre-infection memory.

The length of the CDR3 is 16 residues. V lost 5 bases to trimming and J lost 5 bases, with 21 bases between them. Note on this clonotype: Its antigen is still unknown.

After 5'RACE with constant-segment primers, TCR alpha and TCR beta cDNA libraries carrying sample barcodes and UMIs were obtained. Using its own MiXCR run on the 5' RACE reads, TCRdb lists one record per CDR3 protein. The table includes 300,000 to 400,000 distinct CDR3 sequences, around 15% detected once. The sequenced sample was PBMCs or a T cell subset sorted from them (not recorded which). This rearrangement joins TRBV12-3 or TRBV12-4 to TRBJ1-1, with D perhaps matching TRBD1 (6 bases). This sequence was found in a young man who had mild COVID-19 (a few samples of this study predate the infection). Cell type and time point are not known. The CDR3 nucleotides read TGTGCCAGCAGTCCCAGAGGGGGGGGGACGAGAACTGAAGCTTTCTTT. Its protein product is CASSPRGGGTRTEAFF.